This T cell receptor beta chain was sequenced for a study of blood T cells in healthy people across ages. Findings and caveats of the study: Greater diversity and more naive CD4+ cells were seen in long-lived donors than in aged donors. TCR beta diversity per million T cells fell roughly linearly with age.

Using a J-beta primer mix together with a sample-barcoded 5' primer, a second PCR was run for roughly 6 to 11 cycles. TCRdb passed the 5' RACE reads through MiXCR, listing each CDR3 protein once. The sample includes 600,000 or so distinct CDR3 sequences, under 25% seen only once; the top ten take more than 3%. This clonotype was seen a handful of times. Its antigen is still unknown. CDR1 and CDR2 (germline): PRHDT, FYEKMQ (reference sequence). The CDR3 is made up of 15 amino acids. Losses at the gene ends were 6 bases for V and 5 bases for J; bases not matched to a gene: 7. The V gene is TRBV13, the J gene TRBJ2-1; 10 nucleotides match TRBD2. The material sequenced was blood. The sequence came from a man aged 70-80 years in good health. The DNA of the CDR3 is TGTGCCAGCAGTCTCAAGCGGGAGGGCCACAATGAGCAGTTCTTC. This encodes CASSLKREGHNEQFF.